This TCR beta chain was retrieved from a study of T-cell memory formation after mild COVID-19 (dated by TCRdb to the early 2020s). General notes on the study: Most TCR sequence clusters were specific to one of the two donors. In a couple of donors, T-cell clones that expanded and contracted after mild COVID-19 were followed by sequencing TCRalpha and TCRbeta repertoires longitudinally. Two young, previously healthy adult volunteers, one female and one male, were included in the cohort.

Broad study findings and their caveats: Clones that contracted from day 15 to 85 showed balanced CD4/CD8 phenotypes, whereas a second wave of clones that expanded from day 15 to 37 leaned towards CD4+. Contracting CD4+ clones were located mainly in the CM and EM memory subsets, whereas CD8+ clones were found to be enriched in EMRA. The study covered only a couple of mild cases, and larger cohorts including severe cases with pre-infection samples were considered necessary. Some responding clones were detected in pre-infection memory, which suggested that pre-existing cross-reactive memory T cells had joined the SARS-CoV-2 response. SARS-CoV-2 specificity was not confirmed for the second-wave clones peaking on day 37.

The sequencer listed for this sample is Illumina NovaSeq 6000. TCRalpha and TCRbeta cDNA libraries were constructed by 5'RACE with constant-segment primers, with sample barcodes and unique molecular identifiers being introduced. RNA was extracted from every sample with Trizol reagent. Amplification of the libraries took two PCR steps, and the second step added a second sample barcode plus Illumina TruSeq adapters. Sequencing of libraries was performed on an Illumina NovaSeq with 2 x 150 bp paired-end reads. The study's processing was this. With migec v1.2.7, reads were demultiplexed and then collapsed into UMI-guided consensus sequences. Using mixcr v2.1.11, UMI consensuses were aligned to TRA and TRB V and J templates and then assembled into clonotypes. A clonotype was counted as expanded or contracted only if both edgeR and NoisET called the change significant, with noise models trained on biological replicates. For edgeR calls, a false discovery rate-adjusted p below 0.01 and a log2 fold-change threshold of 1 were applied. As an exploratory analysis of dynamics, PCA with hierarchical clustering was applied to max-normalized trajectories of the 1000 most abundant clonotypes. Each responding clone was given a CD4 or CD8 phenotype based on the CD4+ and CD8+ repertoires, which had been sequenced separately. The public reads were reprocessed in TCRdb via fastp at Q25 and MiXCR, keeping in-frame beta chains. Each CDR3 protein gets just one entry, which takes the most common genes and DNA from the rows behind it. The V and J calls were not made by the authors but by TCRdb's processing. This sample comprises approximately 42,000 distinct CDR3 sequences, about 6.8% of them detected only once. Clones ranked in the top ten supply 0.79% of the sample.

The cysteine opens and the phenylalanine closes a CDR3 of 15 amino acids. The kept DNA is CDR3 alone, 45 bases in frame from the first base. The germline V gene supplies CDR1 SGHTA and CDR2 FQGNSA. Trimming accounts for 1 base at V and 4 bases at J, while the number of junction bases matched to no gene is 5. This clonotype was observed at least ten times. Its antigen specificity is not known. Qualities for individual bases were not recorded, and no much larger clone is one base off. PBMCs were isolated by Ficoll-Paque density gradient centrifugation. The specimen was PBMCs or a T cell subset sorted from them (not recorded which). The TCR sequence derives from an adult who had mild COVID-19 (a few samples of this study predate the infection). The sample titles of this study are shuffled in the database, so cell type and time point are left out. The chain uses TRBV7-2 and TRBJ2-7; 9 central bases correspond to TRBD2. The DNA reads TGTGCCAGCAGCTTAGGTGCTAGCGGGATTTACGAGCAGTACTTC. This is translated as CASSLGASGIYEQYF.